This T cell receptor beta chain was obtained from a study of radiation and T cells in renal cell carcinoma. Sequencing was performed with immunoSEQ multiplex PCR; in TCRdb, only in-frame clones are kept and a portion is missing. This table holds roughly 78,000 clones, over 80% found once. Time point denoted: blood 2 weeks post-SBRT. Treatment denoted: 15 Gy SBRT to primary tumor, nephrectomy 4 weeks later. In germline, CDR1 is LNHDA, CDR2 SQIVND (reference sequence). The CDR3 is made up of 16 amino acids. V was clipped by 5 bases and J by 7 bases, with 20 bases between them. The sample in question was blood, obtained from a patient whose treatment included radiotherapy and nephrectomy. The chain combines TRBV19 with TRBJ2-2, with D tentatively TRBD2 (7 bases). This sequence was found in a man in his sixties with renal cell carcinoma. The CDR3 is CASSRLVGGAGGELFF. CDR3 bases: TGTGCCAGTAGTCGTCTGGTTGGGGGGGCCGGCGGGGAGCTGTTTTTT.